The rows below give T cell receptor beta chains drawn from one sample of a study of T cell responses to AZD1222 COVID-19 vaccine. Measured with immunoSEQ multiplex PCR; TCRdb has only the in-frame clones, and not every one. The sample lists under 200,000 clones; over 75% were seen once. The sample in question was peripheral blood, obtained 28 days after the second AZD1222 dose. These receptors were obtained from an adult who received the AZD1222 COVID-19 vaccine. Each CDR3 is given with its conserved first and last residue. A D gene is named only where the DNA matches it firmly. Size is stated for part of the rows, as once, few or many counts, or as a class when the clone is expanded.

clone size: NA; J gene: TRBJ1-1; D gene: NA; V gene: TRBV12-5; CDR3 DNA: TGTGCTAGTGGGGCCCCAGCTTTCTTT; CDR3 protein: CASGAPAFF
clone size: NA; J gene: TRBJ1-1; D gene: TRBD1; V gene: TRBV28; CDR3 DNA: TGTGCCAGCAGTTCCACGGGACAGGGGTACACTGAAGCTTTCTTT; CDR3 protein: CASSSTGQGYTEAFF
clone size: NA; J gene: TRBJ2-1; D gene: TRBD1; V gene: TRBV7-2; CDR3 DNA: TGTGCCAGCAGCAATCCGGGACAGAAGTACAATGAGCAGTTCTTC; CDR3 protein: CASSNPGQKYNEQFF
clone size: few; J gene: TRBJ1-1; D gene: NA; V gene: TRBV30; CDR3 DNA: TGTGCCTGGTCCGAGGGTAACACTGAAGCTTTCTTT; CDR3 protein: CAWSEGNTEAFF
clone size: few; J gene: TRBJ1-1; D gene: NA; V gene: TRBV5-6; CDR3 DNA: TGTGCCAGCAGCTCAAACCCCTGGGCCCCGGGAGGGACTGAAGCTTTCTTT; CDR3 protein: CASSSNPWAPGGTEAFF
clone size: NA; J gene: TRBJ1-3; D gene: TRBD1; V gene: TRBV28; CDR3 DNA: TGTGCCAGCACCCGGTACAGGGGTGGAAACACCATATATTTT; CDR3 protein: CASTRYRGGNTIYF
clone size: NA; J gene: TRBJ1-2; D gene: NA; V gene: TRBV30; CDR3 DNA: TGTGCCTGCTCCGGGACAAGGTTATATGGCTACACCTTC; CDR3 protein: CACSGTRLYGYTF
clone size: few; J gene: TRBJ2-3; D gene: NA; V gene: TRBV2; CDR3 DNA: TGTGCCAGCAGTCAGGGGGGACTCACAGATACGCAGTATTTT; CDR3 protein: CASSQGGLTDTQYF
clone size: NA; J gene: TRBJ1-1; D gene: NA; V gene: TRBV7-9; CDR3 DNA: TGTGCCAGCAGCTCCCCTGGGAGCACTGAAGCTTTCTTT; CDR3 protein: CASSSPGSTEAFF
clone size: NA; J gene: TRBJ2-2; D gene: NA; V gene: TRBV9; CDR3 DNA: TGTGCCAGCAGCGTAGGGGGACCACTCTACACCGGGGAGCTGTTTTTT; CDR3 protein: CASSVGGPLYTGELFF
clone size: once; J gene: TRBJ1-6; D gene: NA; V gene: TRBV6-5; CDR3 DNA: TGTGCCAGCAGTTATACTTGGGATTCACCCCTCCACTTT; CDR3 protein: CASSYTWDSPLHF
clone size: NA; J gene: TRBJ1-1; D gene: NA; V gene: TRBV19; CDR3 DNA: TGTGCCAGTAGTCCGAGTTACACTGAAGCTTTCTTT; CDR3 protein: CASSPSYTEAFF
clone size: NA; J gene: TRBJ1-5; D gene: NA; V gene: TRBV27; CDR3 DNA: TGTGCCAGCAGTTGGGATAGCAATCAGCCCCAGCATTTT; CDR3 protein: CASSWDSNQPQHF
clone size: once; J gene: TRBJ2-7; D gene: NA; V gene: TRBV2; CDR3 DNA: TGTGCCAGCAGGGGGCTTTCCTACGAGCAGTACTTC; CDR3 protein: CASRGLSYEQYF
clone size: NA; J gene: TRBJ2-3; D gene: NA; V gene: TRBV9; CDR3 DNA: TGTGCCAGCAGCGTCTCCGGAGATACGCAGTATTTT; CDR3 protein: CASSVSGDTQYF
clone size: NA; J gene: TRBJ1-1; D gene: NA; V gene: TRBV11-2; CDR3 DNA: TGTGCCAGCAGCCCCGGGGCCCGTAACACTGAAGCTTTCTTT; CDR3 protein: CASSPGARNTEAFF
clone size: NA; J gene: TRBJ1-1; D gene: NA; V gene: TRBV4-1; CDR3 DNA: TGCGCCAGCAGCCGTACTATGACGAACACTGAAGCTTTCTTT; CDR3 protein: CASSRTMTNTEAFF
clone size: NA; J gene: TRBJ1-4; D gene: NA; V gene: TRBV6-2/TRBV6-3; CDR3 DNA: TGTGCCAGCAGTTACCAACCAGCAACTAATGAAAAACTGTTTTTT; CDR3 protein: CASSYQPATNEKLFF
clone size: NA; J gene: TRBJ1-3; D gene: NA; V gene: TRBV6-5; CDR3 DNA: TGTGCCAGCAGGTCTCAGGGCCACTCTGGAAACACCATATATTTT; CDR3 protein: CASRSQGHSGNTIYF
clone size: NA; J gene: TRBJ1-4; D gene: NA; V gene: TRBV7-8; CDR3 DNA: TGTGCCAGCAGCTTAGTCGGGTCTACTAATGAAAAACTGTTTTTT; CDR3 protein: CASSLVGSTNEKLFF
clone size: NA; J gene: TRBJ2-7; D gene: TRBD2; V gene: TRBV9; CDR3 DNA: TGTGCCAGCAGCACCGGACTAGCGGACGGGTACGAGCAGTACTTC; CDR3 protein: CASSTGLADGYEQYF
clone size: NA; J gene: TRBJ2-5; D gene: TRBD1; V gene: TRBV29-1; CDR3 DNA: TGCAGCGTGCGGGACAGGGGGTTAGAGACCCAGTACTTC; CDR3 protein: CSVRDRGLETQYF
clone size: NA; J gene: TRBJ2-7; D gene: NA; V gene: TRBV7-2; CDR3 DNA: TGTGCCAGCAGCTCCCCCCGGGAGCAGTACTTC; CDR3 protein: CASSSPREQYF
clone size: NA; J gene: TRBJ2-7; D gene: TRBD2; V gene: TRBV5-4; CDR3 DNA: TGTGCCAGCAGCCTCTCCGGGACTAGTTTCTACGAGCAGTACTTC; CDR3 protein: CASSLSGTSFYEQYF
clone size: few; J gene: TRBJ2-7; D gene: NA; V gene: TRBV4-2; CDR3 DNA: TGTGCCAGCAGCCAAGTGTGGGACTCCTCCTACGAGCAGTACTTC; CDR3 protein: CASSQVWDSSYEQYF
clone size: NA; J gene: TRBJ1-2; D gene: NA; V gene: TRBV19; CDR3 DNA: TGTGCCAGTAGTGCCCGACAGTCTGGTCGGGGCTACACCTTC; CDR3 protein: CASSARQSGRGYTF
clone size: NA; J gene: TRBJ1-1; D gene: NA; V gene: TRBV5-1; CDR3 DNA: TGCGCCAGCAAGGGTGCTGAAATGAACACTGAAGCTTTCTTT; CDR3 protein: CASKGAEMNTEAFF
clone size: NA; J gene: TRBJ1-3; D gene: NA; V gene: TRBV7-2; CDR3 DNA: TGTGCCAGCAGCCCCGAGCCACGCTCTGGAAACACCATATATTTT; CDR3 protein: CASSPEPRSGNTIYF
clone size: NA; J gene: TRBJ1-3; D gene: TRBD1; V gene: TRBV4-1; CDR3 DNA: TGCGCCAGCAGCCAAGTTGGGAGGGGGCCGGGAAACACCATATATTTT; CDR3 protein: CASSQVGRGPGNTIYF
clone size: NA; J gene: TRBJ1-1; D gene: NA; V gene: TRBV12-3/TRBV12-4; CDR3 DNA: TGTGCCAGCAGTTTACGAGGGAACACTGAAGCTTTCTTT; CDR3 protein: CASSLRGNTEAFF
clone size: NA; J gene: TRBJ2-1; D gene: NA; V gene: TRBV5-8; CDR3 DNA: TGTGCCAGCGAGGTCCCAGGGGGACTCTACAATGAGCAGTTCTTC; CDR3 protein: CASEVPGGLYNEQFF
clone size: NA; J gene: TRBJ2-1; D gene: TRBD2; V gene: TRBV19; CDR3 DNA: TGTGCCAGTAGTGACATAGCGGGGGGGAGTTACAATGAGCAGTTCTTC; CDR3 protein: CASSDIAGGSYNEQFF
clone size: NA; J gene: TRBJ1-2; D gene: TRBD1; V gene: TRBV4-3; CDR3 DNA: TGCGCCAGCAGCCAAGTATATCCGGGACAGGGGAATGGCTACACCTTC; CDR3 protein: CASSQVYPGQGNGYTF
clone size: NA; J gene: TRBJ2-2; D gene: NA; V gene: TRBV3-1/TRBV3-2; CDR3 DNA: TGTGCCAGCAGCCAAACCCCCCCCGGGGAGCTGTTTTTT; CDR3 protein: CASSQTPPGELFF
clone size: NA; J gene: TRBJ2-5; D gene: TRBD1; V gene: TRBV2; CDR3 DNA: TGTGCCAGCAACAGGGGGTCGGAGACCCAGTACTTC; CDR3 protein: CASNRGSETQYF
clone size: NA; J gene: TRBJ1-1; D gene: NA; V gene: TRBV2; CDR3 DNA: TGTGCCAGCAGTGAAAGACAGAACACTGAAGCTTTCTTT; CDR3 protein: CASSERQNTEAFF
clone size: NA; J gene: TRBJ2-3; D gene: NA; V gene: TRBV5-1; CDR3 DNA: TGCGCCAGCAGCTTGGGACAGATCGTCACAGATACGCAGTATTTT; CDR3 protein: CASSLGQIVTDTQYF
clone size: NA; J gene: TRBJ2-2; D gene: NA; V gene: TRBV2; CDR3 DNA: TGTGCCAGCAGTGACAGGCTTGGCACCGGGGAGCTGTTTTTT; CDR3 protein: CASSDRLGTGELFF
clone size: NA; J gene: TRBJ1-1; D gene: NA; V gene: TRBV11-2; CDR3 DNA: TGTGCCAGCAGCCCGGGAGGGGCCGCATGGAAAACTGAAGCTTTCTTT; CDR3 protein: CASSPGGAAWKTEAFF
clone size: NA; J gene: TRBJ1-2; D gene: NA; V gene: TRBV9; CDR3 DNA: TGTGCCAGCAACAAGGTTGGCTATGGCTACACCTTC; CDR3 protein: CASNKVGYGYTF
clone size: NA; J gene: TRBJ1-2; D gene: TRBD1; V gene: TRBV6-6; CDR3 DNA: TGTGCCAGCAGTCCGCAACAGGGGGCTGGCTACACCTTC; CDR3 protein: CASSPQQGAGYTF
clone size: NA; J gene: TRBJ2-7; D gene: NA; V gene: TRBV7-9; CDR3 DNA: TGTGCCAGCAGCTTAGATGGGGGGCTCTACGAGCAGTACTTC; CDR3 protein: CASSLDGGLYEQYF
clone size: NA; J gene: TRBJ1-3; D gene: NA; V gene: TRBV7-2; CDR3 DNA: TGTGCCAGCAGCTTAGGCCCCGAGGGCTCTGGAAACACCATATATTTT; CDR3 protein: CASSLGPEGSGNTIYF
clone size: NA; J gene: TRBJ1-2; D gene: NA; V gene: TRBV6-6; CDR3 DNA: TGTGCCAGCCTCTCGACACGGGGCGATGGCTACACCTTC; CDR3 protein: CASLSTRGDGYTF
clone size: NA; J gene: TRBJ2-7; D gene: NA; V gene: TRBV7-8; CDR3 DNA: TGTGCCAGCTCCATGGGGGTTTCCGAGCAGTACTTC; CDR3 protein: CASSMGVSEQYF
clone size: NA; J gene: TRBJ1-4; D gene: NA; V gene: TRBV30; CDR3 DNA: TGTGCCTGGAACATCGGGTCGAATGAAAAACTGTTTTTT; CDR3 protein: CAWNIGSNEKLFF
clone size: NA; J gene: TRBJ1-3; D gene: NA; V gene: TRBV6-5; CDR3 DNA: TGTGCCAGCACCCCCGGGGGCTCTGGAAACACCATATATTTT; CDR3 protein: CASTPGGSGNTIYF